This T cell receptor beta chain derives from a study of prognosis after radiotherapy for stage I lung cancer. Looking at the study overall: Histology showed adenocarcinoma in around twelve patients versus squamous cell carcinoma in more than 5. Radiotherapy used SBRT, divided into 3 to 5 fractions and reaching a biologically effective dose of at least 100 Gy.

This clonotype has more than one count but fewer than ten. Germline and junction disagree at one end, which may indicate a read error. Peripheral blood, in approximately 6.4-milliliter volumes, was drawn at each of two time points. Germline V gene lookup returns CDR1 MNHEY and CDR2 SMNVEV (reference sequence). This CDR3 contains 13 residues. Template was genomic DNA; TCR beta CDR3 amplified in two multiplex PCR rounds. First-round PCR amplification was performed with primers specific to each TRBV and TRBJ gene. MiXCR was run by TCRdb on the multiplex PCR reads, yielding one entry per CDR3 protein. The sample holds around 26,000 distinct CDR3 sequences, 40% seen once.

The sequenced sample was PBMCs, obtained before or after stereotactic body radiation therapy (not recorded which). This chain links TRBV27 with TRBJ1-2; no clear D gene. This clonotype was sampled from a donor at least 50 years old with non-small cell lung cancer. The CDR3 spells CASILWSGSGYTF. CDR3 bases: TGTGCCAGCATTTTATGGTCCGGCAGCGGCTACACCTTC.